These 5 T cell receptor beta chains originate from one sample sequenced in a study of cytomegalovirus exposure and HLA in healthy donors. PCR involved 60 Vbeta and 13 Jbeta primers. Sequenced by immunoSEQ multiplex PCR; TCRdb stores in-frame clones only, minus some. This sample has 130,000 to 150,000 clones, with over 75% found just once. Input material: PBMCs. The receptor set was obtained from a male donor in good health and CMV-seronegative.

The chain has TRBV6-1 and TRBJ2-3; D is possibly TRBD1 (5 bases). There are 15 residues in the CDR3. The V end lost 0 bases, the J end lost 10 bases, and 17 bases lay between the germline ends. Germline V lookup: CDR1 MNHNS, CDR2 SASEGT. The CDR3 DNA follows: TGTGCCAGCAGTGAAGCACCCCAAATAGGGGTTGCGCAGTATTTT. Residues: CASSEAPQIGVAQYF.

This clone was seen a few times. This rearrangement joins TRBV6-6 to TRBJ2-5, with 9 bases fitting TRBD1. TRBJ2-7 matches the DNA end more closely, so the J call is doubtful. There are 15 residues in the CDR3. Per germline, CDR1 MNHNY and CDR2 SVGAGI (reference sequence). CDR3 protein: CASSYFGTGLYEQYF. CDR3 bases: TGTGCCAGCAGTTACTTCGGGACAGGGTTGTACGAGCAGTACTTC.

The gene calls are TRBV5-4 and TRBJ1-2; a weak D match, TRBD1 (6 bases). The CDR3 runs to 13 residues. The germline gives CDR1 SGHNT, CDR2 YYREEE (reference sequence). The V end lost 1 base, the J end lost 2 bases, and 6 bases lay between the germline ends. The chain's CDR3 is CASSLRGNYGYTF. The CDR3 coding sequence is TGTGCCAGCAGCTTGAGGGGGAACTATGGCTACACCTTC.

The gene calls are TRBV6-1 and TRBJ1-2; D ambiguous. From germline, CDR1 is MNHNS and CDR2 SASEGT. The CDR3 covers 13 residues. The V end was cut by 3 bases, the J end by 5 bases, with 10 bases between. CDR3 bases: TGTGCCAGCAGTGAGGCAGGAAGGTATGGCTACACCTTC. Amino acids: CASSEAGRYGYTF.

This clone was counted only a few times. The rearrangement joins TRBV15 to TRBJ1-2; 7 bases map to TRBD1. Germline V CDR1 and CDR2: LNHNV, YYDKDF (reference sequence). The ends lost 3 bases at V and 4 bases at J; junction bases unmatched: 20. This CDR3 is built from 19 residues. CDR3: CATSSQGSGKGQSIYGYTF. The CDR3 DNA reads TGTGCCACCAGCAGTCAGGGAAGTGGTAAGGGACAGAGCATCTATGGCTACACCTTC.